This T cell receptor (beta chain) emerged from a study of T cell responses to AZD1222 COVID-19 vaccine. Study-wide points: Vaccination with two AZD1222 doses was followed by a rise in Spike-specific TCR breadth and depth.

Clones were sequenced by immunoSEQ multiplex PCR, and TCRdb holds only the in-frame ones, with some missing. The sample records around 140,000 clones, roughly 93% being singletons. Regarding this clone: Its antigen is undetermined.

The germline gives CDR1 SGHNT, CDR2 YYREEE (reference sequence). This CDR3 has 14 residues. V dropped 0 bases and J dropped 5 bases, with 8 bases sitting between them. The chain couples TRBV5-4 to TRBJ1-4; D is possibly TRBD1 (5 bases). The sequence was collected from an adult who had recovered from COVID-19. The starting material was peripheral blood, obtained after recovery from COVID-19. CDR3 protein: CASSLGQLNEKLFF. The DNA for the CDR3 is TGTGCCAGCAGCTTGGGACAGCTAAATGAAAAACTGTTTTTT.